The present T cell receptor (beta chain) was sequenced within a study of tumor-infiltrating lymphocytes in primary liver carcinoma. Across the whole study: Ages ranged from 30 to 69, with HCC or mixed HCC-cholangiocarcinoma. Findings and caveats of the study: Tumor-blood pairs (like tumor-adjacent pairs) overlapped less than tumor region pairs did.

Comment on this clonotype: The antigen is unknown. Since a much larger clone is just one base distant, this may be a read error.

Unsorted whole blood supplied the blood RNA, and germline DNA was isolated too. The input was 450 to 500 ng total RNA; TCR beta cDNA was made from it with a constant-region primer. Amplification in three nested multiplex PCR rounds with slightly modified ARM-PCR gave rise to TCR beta libraries. Investigators reported that the first two PCR rounds, at 10 to 11 cycles each, used TRBV1-TRBV30 forward primers with a C-beta reverse primer. TCRdb re-called the multiplex PCR reads through MiXCR, storing one row per CDR3 protein. The sample contains some 200,000 distinct CDR3 sequences, 65% of which appear only once. CDR3 length: 14 residues. CDR1 and CDR2 from the germline V gene are SGHKS and YYEKEE (reference sequence). V dropped 1 base and J dropped 4 bases, with 12 bases sitting between them.

The TCR comes from a woman aged 60-70 years with primary liver carcinoma and hepatitis B virus infection. Sequencing was carried out using peripheral blood. The chain employs TRBV5-5 and TRBJ2-7; tentatively, D is TRBD1 or TRBD2 (6 bases each). CDR3 region: CASSLRRDIYEQYF. Here the CDR3 DNA reads TGTGCCAGCAGCTTGAGGAGGGACATATACGAGCAGTACTTC.